This T cell receptor (beta chain) stems from a study of CD8+ T cells in alopecia areata. Looking at the study overall: Tofacitinib treatment spanned 6 to 18 months, with 6 months off drug afterward.

This clone was seen at least ten times. Its antigen is currently unknown. Described treatment: oral pan-JAK inhibitor, 5-10 mg twice daily. Researchers gathered lesional scalp punch biopsies and peripheral blood from patients with alopecia areata. Findings of the study overall: Clonality in the scalp and expanded CD8+ clones ranked among the top 100 were significantly decreased by tofacitinib. On tofacitinib, scalp and blood still held many of the expanded lesional clones.

Germline CDR1 reads LNHNV; CDR2 reads YYDKDF (reference sequence). CDR3 size: 15 residues. J gave up 4 bases and V 5 bases, and 5 bases lay outside the gene matches. Extracted RNA was reverse transcribed into cDNA, the sequencing template. Clones were read by immunoSEQ multiplex PCR, and TCRdb kept only the in-frame ones, dropping some. Among roughly 46,000 clones listed, less than 70% were seen once. Sample: CD8+ T cells sorted from blood, taken at week 4, from a patient treated with tofacitinib. The source is a human donor with alopecia areata. The chain is built from TRBV15 and TRBJ2-3; 11 positions match TRBD2. CDR3 in DNA: TGTGCCACCAGCGTTAGCGGGGGGGCCCCAGATACGCAGTATTTT. It encodes CATSVSGGAPDTQYF.